The sequence of this TCR beta chain was determined in a study of metastatic and nonmetastatic thyroid tumors. Study-wide background: Patients with malignant and benign thyroid disease provided blood and tumor or nodule tissue, whose repertoires were compared.

Prior to thyroid surgery, none of the patients had received any treatment. Via MiXCR, TCRdb re-called the PCR reads. This sample has 20,000 or so clones; 20% to 25% occur once, and the top ten carry roughly 12%. This clone was seen only a few times. At one boundary the junction diverges from the germline segment, which might be a read error. This CDR3 has 14 amino acids. Germline CDR1 reads LNHDA; CDR2 reads SQIVND (reference sequence). The sample comprised tumor tissue. The TCR comes from a female donor with papillary thyroid cancer or a benign thyroid nodule (not recorded which). Some clones in this sample may be carry-over from other donors' samples. This chain uses TRBV19 with TRBJ2-7; 8 bases map to TRBD1. Here the CDR3 DNA reads TGTGCCATTGGCCTCGGACAGGGTGCGTACGAGCACTACTTC. Translating it yields CAIGLGQGAYEHYF.